Listed below are T cell receptor beta chains from one sample, sequenced in a study of T cells in Graves' hyperthyroidism and ophthalmopathy. TCRdb re-analysed the multiplex PCR reads in MiXCR, keeping a single row per CDR3 protein. The sample shows fewer than 900,000 distinct CDR3 sequences, over 15% of them seen only once. Sequencing was performed on blood. The receptors come from a man in his late teens or twenties with Graves' hyperthyroidism. CDR3s include the opening cysteine and the closing phenylalanine or tryptophan. A D gene is named only where the DNA matches it firmly. Not every row has a clone size; where given, it reads once, few, many or a size class.

few	TRBJ1-3	15	TRBV11-2	-	TGTGCCAGCAGCAGCGCACCAGTCTCTGGAAACACCATATATTTT	CASSSAPVSGNTIYF
-	TRBJ2-7	11	TRBV12-3/TRBV12-4	-	TGTACCAGCAGTTTAGGGACAAAGCCGTACTTC	CTSSLGTKPYF
few	TRBJ2-7	15	TRBV20-1	TRBD2	TGCAGTGCTAGAGGTGCGGGGGGGAAGGCCTACGAGCAGTACTTC	CSARGAGGKAYEQYF
few	TRBJ1-1	17	TRBV19	-	TGTGCCAGTAGTATAGCAGTCAGGAAGAGCAAAAACACTGAAGCTTTCTTT	CASSIAVRKSKNTEAFF
many	TRBJ1-2	13	TRBV12-3/TRBV12-4	-	TGTGCCAGCAGCCCACATGGTCACTATGGCTACACCTTC	CASSPHGHYGYTF
-	TRBJ2-3	15	TRBV6-2/TRBV6-3	TRBD2	TGTGCCAGCAGTTACTCTAGCGGGAGACAAGATACGCAGTATTTT	CASSYSSGRQDTQYF
few	TRBJ2-3	14	TRBV12-3/TRBV12-4	-	TGTGCCAGCAGTTTATCTCTAGGGGGTGATACGCAGTATTTT	CASSLSLGGDTQYF
-	TRBJ2-1	15	TRBV7-9	TRBD2	TGTGCCAGCAGCTCCGGGACTAGCCGGTACAATGAGCAGTTCTTC	CASSSGTSRYNEQFF
-	TRBJ2-1	15	TRBV6-1	TRBD2	TGTGCCAGCAGTGAAATTGGACTAGCGGACAATGAGCAGTTCTTC	CASSEIGLADNEQFF
few	TRBJ1-1	15	TRBV6-2/TRBV6-3	-	TGTGCCAGCAGTTACTCCGAGGGGGAGACCACTGAAGCTTTCTTT	CASSYSEGETTEAFF
-	TRBJ1-4	15	TRBV6-1	TRBD1	TGTGCCAGCAGTAAACAGGGGGCTGGTAATGAAAAACTGTTTTTT	CASSKQGAGNEKLFF
many	TRBJ2-5	15	TRBV2	-	TGTGCCAGCAGTGTACGGCTAGGGGGCCAAGAGACCCAGTACTTC	CASSVRLGGQETQYF
many	TRBJ1-1	15	TRBV6-6	-	TGTGCCAGCAGTTACTCGGGGCCGCTGAACACTGAAGCTTTCTTT	CASSYSGPLNTEAFF
-	TRBJ1-5	15	TRBV5-8	-	TGTGCCAGCAGCTTAGCCGACCATAGCAATCAGCCCCAGCATTTT	CASSLADHSNQPQHF
many	TRBJ2-7	12	TRBV28	-	TGTGCCAGCAGTTTACGTCAGGACGAGCAGTACTTC	CASSLRQDEQYF
many	TRBJ2-1	13	TRBV28	-	TGTGCCAGCAGTTTATTCAGGGTCAATGAGCAGTTCTTC	CASSLFRVNEQFF
few	TRBJ1-1	12	TRBV5-8	-	TGTGCCAGCAGCTTGGGACGGAGGAAAGCTTTCTTT	CASSLGRRKAFF
-	TRBJ1-5	12	TRBV24-1	-	TGTGCCACCAGTGTAGGGAGTCAGCCCCAGCATTTT	CATSVGSQPQHF
few	TRBJ2-7	12	TRBV20-1	-	TGCAGTGCTAGTGGATCGGTCTACGAGCAGTACTTC	CSASGSVYEQYF
many	TRBJ2-7	15	TRBV28	TRBD2	TGTGCCAGCAGTTCAAGACTAGCGGGTTCCTACGAGCAGTACTTC	CASSSRLAGSYEQYF
many	TRBJ2-1	13	TRBV20-1	TRBD2	TGCAGTGCTGTACTAGCGGGAAACAATGAGCAGTTCTTC	CSAVLAGNNEQFF
many	TRBJ2-3	15	TRBV6-1	-	TGTGCCAGCATTCGCGGGACAACGTTCGGCGATACGCAGTATTTT	CASIRGTTFGDTQYF
many	TRBJ2-7	16	TRBV6-6	TRBD2	TGTGCCAGCAGTTACTCGAGACTAGCGGGAGTCTACGAGCAGTACTTC	CASSYSRLAGVYEQYF
many	TRBJ2-5	15	TRBV20-1	-	TGCAGTGCTCAGGAGAATGGTTTATCCCAAGAGACCCAGTACTTC	CSAQENGLSQETQYF
few	TRBJ2-3	13	TRBV18	-	TGTGCCAGCTCACCAGGGACGCAAGGGGCGCAGTATTTT	CASSPGTQGAQYF
-	TRBJ2-3	11	TRBV20-1	-	TGCAGTGCTACACTCACAGATACGCAGTATTTT	CSATLTDTQYF
many	TRBJ1-5	14	TRBV28	-	TGTGCCAGCAGTTTTGGGCCGGGATTTGGGCCCCAGCATTTT	CASSFGPGFGPQHF
many	TRBJ2-7	13	TRBV2	-	TGTGCCAGCAGTGAAGGGCAGGGCGACGAGCAGTACTTC	CASSEGQGDEQYF
-	TRBJ1-5	15	TRBV6-1	-	TGTGCCAGCAGCCAGGGTTTTTATAGCAATCAGCCCCAGCATTTT	CASSQGFYSNQPQHF
many	TRBJ2-1	16	TRBV28	TRBD2	TGTGCCAGCAGTCAAGCTAGCGGGAGTCTCTCCAATGAGCAGTTCTTC	CASSQASGSLSNEQFF
many	TRBJ2-7	14	TRBV28	-	TGTGCCAGCAGTTTAGGGGGGCGTTACTACGAGCAGTACTTC	CASSLGGRYYEQYF
once	TRBJ2-1	19	TRBV13	-	TGTGCCAGCAGCGCCCGGGAGATTGATCTGGGCTGGTCCTACAATGAGCAGTTCTTC	CASSAREIDLGWSYNEQFF
few	TRBJ2-7	15	TRBV18	TRBD2	TGTGCCAGCTCACCGATGGCGGGAGGATCCTACGAGCAGTACTTC	CASSPMAGGSYEQYF
many	TRBJ1-1	13	TRBV5-1	-	TGCGCCAGCAGCTTTCAGCGTACCACTGAAGCTTTCTTT	CASSFQRTTEAFF
-	TRBJ2-5	14	TRBV20-1	-	TGCAGTGCTAGTGAGGGGGGGCCACAAGAGACCCAGTACTTC	CSASEGGPQETQYF
-	TRBJ2-1	12	TRBV7-2	-	TGTGCCAGCAGCCGATTCTCCAGTGAGCAGTTCTTC	CASSRFSSEQFF
many	TRBJ2-7	13	TRBV30	-	TGTGCCTGGAGTGGTATACTCTCCTACGAGCAGTACTTC	CAWSGILSYEQYF
-	TRBJ1-4	17	TRBV27	TRBD1	TGTGCCAGCAGTTCTCACAGGGGGCGGGCAACTAATGAAAAACTGTTTTTT	CASSSHRGRATNEKLFF
many	TRBJ1-5	13	TRBV12-3/TRBV12-4	TRBD1	TGTGCCAGCAGTTTTACAGGGGATCAGCCCCAGCATTTT	CASSFTGDQPQHF
few	TRBJ1-4	15	TRBV7-8	TRBD1	TGTGCCAGCAGCGTTCGAACAGGGGGAATAGAAAAACTGTTTTTT	CASSVRTGGIEKLFF
-	TRBJ2-5	14	TRBV27	TRBD2	TGTGCCAGCAGCATAGCGGGAGCCCAAGAGACCCAGTACTTC	CASSIAGAQETQYF
-	TRBJ2-4	15	TRBV15	TRBD1	TGTGCCACCGCTTCAGACAGGGCCTTTAAAAACATTCAGTACTTC	CATASDRAFKNIQYF
-	TRBJ2-2	16	TRBV19	TRBD2	TGTGCCAGTAGAAGGCTAGCGGGGACTGGAGCCGGGGAGCTGTTTTTT	CASRRLAGTGAGELFF
many	TRBJ1-1	13	TRBV11-1	-	TGTGCCAGCAGCTTCCTCAAGGGAACTGAAGCTTTCTTT	CASSFLKGTEAFF
-	TRBJ2-7	16	TRBV6-2/TRBV6-3	TRBD1	TGTGCCAGCAGGCCCCTCCGGGACAGGGCCCCCTACGAGCAGTACTTC	CASRPLRDRAPYEQYF
few	TRBJ2-5	16	TRBV11-2	TRBD2	TGTGCCAGCAGAACAGGGGCAGCGGGAGGAATAAAGACCCAGTACTTC	CASRTGAAGGIKTQYF